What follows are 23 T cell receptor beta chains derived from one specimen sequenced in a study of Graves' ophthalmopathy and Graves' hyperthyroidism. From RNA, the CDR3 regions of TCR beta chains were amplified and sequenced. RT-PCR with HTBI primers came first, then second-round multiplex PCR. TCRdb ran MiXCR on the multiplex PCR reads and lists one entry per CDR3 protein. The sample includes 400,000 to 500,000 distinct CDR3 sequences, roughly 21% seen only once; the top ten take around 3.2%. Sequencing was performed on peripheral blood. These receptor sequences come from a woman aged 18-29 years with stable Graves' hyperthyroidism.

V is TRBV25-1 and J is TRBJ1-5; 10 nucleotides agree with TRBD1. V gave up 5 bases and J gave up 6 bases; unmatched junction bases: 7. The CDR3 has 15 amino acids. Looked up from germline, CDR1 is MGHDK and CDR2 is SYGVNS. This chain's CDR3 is CASSPGTGVTQPQHF. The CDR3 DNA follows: TGTGCCAGCAGTCCCGGGACAGGGGTAACTCAGCCCCAGCATTTT.

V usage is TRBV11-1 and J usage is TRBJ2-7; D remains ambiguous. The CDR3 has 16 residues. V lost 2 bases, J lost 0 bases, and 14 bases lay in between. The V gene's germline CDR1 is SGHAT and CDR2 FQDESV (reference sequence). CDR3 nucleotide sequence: TGTGCCAGCAGCTTACAAGGGTACCAGACCTCCTACGAGCAGTACTTC. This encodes CASSLQGYQTSYEQYF.

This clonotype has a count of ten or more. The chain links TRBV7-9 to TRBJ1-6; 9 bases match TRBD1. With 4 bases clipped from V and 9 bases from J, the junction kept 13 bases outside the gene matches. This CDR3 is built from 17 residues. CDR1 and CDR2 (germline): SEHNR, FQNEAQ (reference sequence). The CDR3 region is CASSSHDHRGQASPLHF. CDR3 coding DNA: TGTGCCAGCAGCTCCCACGACCACAGGGGGCAGGCTTCACCCCTCCACTTT.

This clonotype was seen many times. CDR3 nucleotide sequence: TGTGCCAGTAGGGACAGAACAAATCAAGAGACCCAGTACTTC. This codes for CASRDRTNQETQYF. J is TRBJ2-5 and V is TRBV19, with TRBD1 as a possible D gene (6 bases). The CDR3 contains 14 residues. CDR1 and CDR2 (germline): LNHDA, SQIVND (reference sequence). V was shortened by 6 bases and J by 2 bases, with 13 bases between the two germline ends.

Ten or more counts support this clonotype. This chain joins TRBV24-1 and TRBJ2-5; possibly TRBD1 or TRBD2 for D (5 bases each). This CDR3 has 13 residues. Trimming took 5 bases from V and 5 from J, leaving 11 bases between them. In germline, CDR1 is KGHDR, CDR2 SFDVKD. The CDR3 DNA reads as TGTGCCACCAGTGTTGGGACCGCGGAGACCCAGTACTTC. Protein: CATSVGTAETQYF.

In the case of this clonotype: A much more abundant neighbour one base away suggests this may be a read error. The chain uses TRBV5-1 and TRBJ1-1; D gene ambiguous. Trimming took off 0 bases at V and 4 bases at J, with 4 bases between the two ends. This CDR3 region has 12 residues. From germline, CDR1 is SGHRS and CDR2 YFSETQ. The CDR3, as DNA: TGCGCCAGCAGCTTGGATCTCACTGAAGCTTTCTTT. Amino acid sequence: CASSLDLTEAFF.

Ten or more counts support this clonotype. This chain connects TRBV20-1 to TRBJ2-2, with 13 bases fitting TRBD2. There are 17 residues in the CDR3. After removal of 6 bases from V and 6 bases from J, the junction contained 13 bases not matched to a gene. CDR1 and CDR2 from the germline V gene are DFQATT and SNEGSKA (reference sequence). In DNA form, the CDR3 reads TGCAGTGCCCGAAAGAGGACTAGCGGGAGCGAGGCCGGGGAGCTGTTTTTT. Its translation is CSARKRTSGSEAGELFF.

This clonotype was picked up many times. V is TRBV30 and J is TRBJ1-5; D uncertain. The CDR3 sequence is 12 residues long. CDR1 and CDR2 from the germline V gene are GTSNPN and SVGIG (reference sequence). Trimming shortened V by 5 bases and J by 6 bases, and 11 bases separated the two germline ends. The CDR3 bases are TGTGCCTGGGACTCAGGCGCTCAGCCCCAGCATTTT. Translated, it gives CAWDSGAQPQHF.

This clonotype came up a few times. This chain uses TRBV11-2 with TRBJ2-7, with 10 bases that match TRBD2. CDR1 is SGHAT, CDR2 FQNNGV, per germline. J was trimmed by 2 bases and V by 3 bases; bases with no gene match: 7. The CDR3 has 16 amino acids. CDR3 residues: CASSLGESGRAYEQYF. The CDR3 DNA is TGTGCCAGCAGCTTGGGGGAGAGCGGGAGGGCCTACGAGCAGTACTTC.

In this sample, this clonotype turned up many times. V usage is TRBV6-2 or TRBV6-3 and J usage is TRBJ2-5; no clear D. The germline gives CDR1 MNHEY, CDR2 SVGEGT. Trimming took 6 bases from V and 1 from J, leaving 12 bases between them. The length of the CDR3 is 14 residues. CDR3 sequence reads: CASRVAGSQETQYF. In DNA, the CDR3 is TGTGCCAGCAGAGTAGCAGGATCCCAAGAGACCCAGTACTTC.

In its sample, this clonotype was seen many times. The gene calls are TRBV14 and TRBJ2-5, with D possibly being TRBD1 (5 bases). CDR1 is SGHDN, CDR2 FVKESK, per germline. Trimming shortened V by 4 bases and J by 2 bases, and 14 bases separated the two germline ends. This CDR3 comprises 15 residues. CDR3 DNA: TGTGCCAGCAGCCCTAGATGGGGCATTCAAGAGACCCAGTACTTC. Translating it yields CASSPRWGIQETQYF.

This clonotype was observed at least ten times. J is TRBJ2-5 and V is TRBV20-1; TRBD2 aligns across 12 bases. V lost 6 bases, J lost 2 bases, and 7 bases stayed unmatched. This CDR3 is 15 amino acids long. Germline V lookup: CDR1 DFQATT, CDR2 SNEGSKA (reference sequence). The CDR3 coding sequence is TGCAGTGCGTCCCTAGCGGGAGGGGGACAAGAGACCCAGTACTTC. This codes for CSASLAGGGQETQYF.

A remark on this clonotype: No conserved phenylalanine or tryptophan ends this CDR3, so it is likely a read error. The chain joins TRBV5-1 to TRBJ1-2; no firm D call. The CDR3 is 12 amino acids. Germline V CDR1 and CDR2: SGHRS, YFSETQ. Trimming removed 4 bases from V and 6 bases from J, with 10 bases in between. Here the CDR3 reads CASSPDGDGYTY. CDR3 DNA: TGCGCCAGCAGCCCGGACGGAGATGGCTACACCTAC.

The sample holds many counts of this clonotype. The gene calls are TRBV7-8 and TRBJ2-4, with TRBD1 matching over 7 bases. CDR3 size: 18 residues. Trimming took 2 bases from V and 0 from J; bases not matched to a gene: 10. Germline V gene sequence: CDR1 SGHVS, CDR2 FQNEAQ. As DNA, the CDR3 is TGTGCCAGCAGCTTACTGGACAGGATCTCCTTAGCCAAAAACATTCAGTACTTC. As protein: CASSLLDRISLAKNIQYF.

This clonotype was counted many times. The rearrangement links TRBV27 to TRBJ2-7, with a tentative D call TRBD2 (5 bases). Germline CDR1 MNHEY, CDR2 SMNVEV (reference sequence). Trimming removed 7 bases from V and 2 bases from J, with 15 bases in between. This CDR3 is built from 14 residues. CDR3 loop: CASIHSEFPYEQYF. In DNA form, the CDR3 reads TGTGCCAGCATCCATAGCGAGTTCCCCTACGAGCAGTACTTC.

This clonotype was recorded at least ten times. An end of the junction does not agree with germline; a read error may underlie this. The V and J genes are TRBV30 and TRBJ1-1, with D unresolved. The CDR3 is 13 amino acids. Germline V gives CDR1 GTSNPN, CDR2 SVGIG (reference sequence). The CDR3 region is CAWKGRSNSEAFF. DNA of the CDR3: TGTGCCTGGAAAGGGAGGTCGAACTCTGAAGCTTTCTTT. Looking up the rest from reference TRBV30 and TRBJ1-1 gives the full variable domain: SQTIHQWPATLVQPVGSPLSLECTVEGTSNPNLYWYRQAAGRGLQLLFYSVGIGQISSEVPQNLSASRPQDRQFILSSKKLLLSDSGFYLCAWKGRSNSEAFFGQGTRLTVV.

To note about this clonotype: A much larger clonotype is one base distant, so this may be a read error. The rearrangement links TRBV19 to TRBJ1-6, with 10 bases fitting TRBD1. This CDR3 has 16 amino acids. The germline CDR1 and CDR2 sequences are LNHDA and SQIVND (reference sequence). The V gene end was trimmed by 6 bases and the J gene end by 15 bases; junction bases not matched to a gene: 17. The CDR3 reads CASSLKPGTGEAHLHF. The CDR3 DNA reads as TGTGCCAGTAGCCTGAAGCCCGGGACAGGGGAAGCACACCTCCACTTT.

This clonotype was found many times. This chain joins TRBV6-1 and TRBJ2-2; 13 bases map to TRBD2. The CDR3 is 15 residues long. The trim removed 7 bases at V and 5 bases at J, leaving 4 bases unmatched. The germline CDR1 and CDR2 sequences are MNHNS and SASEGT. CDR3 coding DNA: TGTGCCAGCAAAAGGACTAGCGGGAGAACCGGGGAGCTGTTTTTT. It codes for CASKRTSGRTGELFF.

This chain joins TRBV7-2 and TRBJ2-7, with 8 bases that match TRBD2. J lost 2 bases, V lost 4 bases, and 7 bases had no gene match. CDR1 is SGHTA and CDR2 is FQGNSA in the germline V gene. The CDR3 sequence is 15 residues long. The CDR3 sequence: CASSSEREKPYEQYF. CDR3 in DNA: TGTGCCAGCAGCTCCGAGCGGGAGAAACCCTACGAGCAGTACTTC. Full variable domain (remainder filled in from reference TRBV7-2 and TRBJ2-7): GAGVSQSPSNKVTEKGKDVELRCDPISGHTALYWYRQSLGQGLEFLIYFQGNSAPDKSGLPSDRFSAERTGGSVSTLTIQRTQQEDSAVYLCASSSEREKPYEQYFGPGTRLTVT.

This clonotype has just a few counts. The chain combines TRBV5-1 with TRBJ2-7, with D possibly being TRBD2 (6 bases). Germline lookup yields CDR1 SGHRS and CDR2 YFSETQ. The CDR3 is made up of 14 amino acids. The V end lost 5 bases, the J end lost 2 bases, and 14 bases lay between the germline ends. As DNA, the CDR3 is TGCGCCAGCAGTTACGGGAGTACTACCTACGAGCAGTACTTC. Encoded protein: CASSYGSTTYEQYF.

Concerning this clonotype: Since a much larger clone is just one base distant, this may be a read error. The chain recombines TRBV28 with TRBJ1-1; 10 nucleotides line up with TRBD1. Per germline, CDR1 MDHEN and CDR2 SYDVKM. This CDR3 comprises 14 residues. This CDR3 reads CAGSNTDRGTEAFF. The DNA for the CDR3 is TGTGCCGGCAGCAATACGGACAGGGGGACTGAAGCTTTCTTT. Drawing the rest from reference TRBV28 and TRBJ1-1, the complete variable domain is DVKVTQSSRYLVKRTGEKVFLECVQDMDHENMFWYRQDPGLGLRLIYFSYDVKMKEKGDIPEGYSVSREKKERFSLILESASTNQTSMYLCAGSNTDRGTEAFFGQGTRLTVV.

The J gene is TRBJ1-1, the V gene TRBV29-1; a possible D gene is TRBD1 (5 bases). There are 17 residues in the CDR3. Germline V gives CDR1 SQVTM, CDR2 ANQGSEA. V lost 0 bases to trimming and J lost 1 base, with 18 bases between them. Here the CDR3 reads CSVEDGRARGRNTEAFF. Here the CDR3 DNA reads TGCAGCGTTGAAGACGGCAGGGCCCGGGGGAGGAACACTGAAGCTTTCTTT.

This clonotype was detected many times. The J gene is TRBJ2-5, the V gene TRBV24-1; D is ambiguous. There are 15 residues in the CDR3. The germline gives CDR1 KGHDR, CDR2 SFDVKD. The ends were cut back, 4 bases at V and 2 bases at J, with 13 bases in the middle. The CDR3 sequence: CATSESTAKQETQYF. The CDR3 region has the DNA TGTGCCACCAGTGAATCTACAGCGAAACAAGAGACCCAGTACTTC.